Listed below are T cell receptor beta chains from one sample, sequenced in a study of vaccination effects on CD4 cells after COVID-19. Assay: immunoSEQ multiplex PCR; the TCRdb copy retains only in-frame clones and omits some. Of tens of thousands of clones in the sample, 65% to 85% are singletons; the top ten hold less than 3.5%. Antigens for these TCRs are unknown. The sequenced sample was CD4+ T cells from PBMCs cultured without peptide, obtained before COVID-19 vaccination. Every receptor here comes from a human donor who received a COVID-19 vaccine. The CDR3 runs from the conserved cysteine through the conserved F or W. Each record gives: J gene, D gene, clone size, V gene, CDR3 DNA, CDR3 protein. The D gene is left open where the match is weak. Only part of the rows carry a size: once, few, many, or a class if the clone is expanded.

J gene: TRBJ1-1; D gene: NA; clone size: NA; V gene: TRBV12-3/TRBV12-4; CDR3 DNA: TGTGCCAGCAGACCCGGCAGGCCCGTTGAAGCTTTCTTT; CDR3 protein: CASRPGRPVEAFF
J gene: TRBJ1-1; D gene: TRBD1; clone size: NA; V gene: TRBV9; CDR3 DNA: TGTGCCAGCAGCGTTCCGGGACAGGGTAAAGGTACTGAAGCTTTCTTT; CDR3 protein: CASSVPGQGKGTEAFF
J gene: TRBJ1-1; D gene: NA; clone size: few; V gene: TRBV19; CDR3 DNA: TGTGCCAGTAGTATAGACGGGGGGCAACGAGCTTTCTTT; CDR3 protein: CASSIDGGQRAFF
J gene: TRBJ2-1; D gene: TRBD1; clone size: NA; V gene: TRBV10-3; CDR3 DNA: TGTGCCATCAGCCAACAGGGGGAGTACAATGAGCAGTTCTTC; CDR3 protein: CAISQQGEYNEQFF
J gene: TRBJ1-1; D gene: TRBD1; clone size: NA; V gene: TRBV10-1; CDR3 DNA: TGCGCCAGCAACCCGGGACAGGGACAATGGGAAACTGAAGCTTTCTTT; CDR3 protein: CASNPGQGQWETEAFF
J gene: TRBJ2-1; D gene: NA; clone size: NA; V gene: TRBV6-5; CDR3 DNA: TGTGCCACCGGAGTCTCCTACAATGAGCAGTTCTTC; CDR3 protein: CATGVSYNEQFF
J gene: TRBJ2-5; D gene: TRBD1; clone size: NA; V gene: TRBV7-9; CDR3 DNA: TGTGCCAGCAGCACGGGACAGGTACAAGAGACCCAGTACTTC; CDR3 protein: CASSTGQVQETQYF
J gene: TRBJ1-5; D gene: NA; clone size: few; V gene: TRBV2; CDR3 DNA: TGTGCCAGCAGTGGGAATACGAATAGCAATCAGCCCCAGCATTTT; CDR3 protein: CASSGNTNSNQPQHF
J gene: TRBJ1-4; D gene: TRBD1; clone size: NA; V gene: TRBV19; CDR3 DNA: TGTGCCAGTCAAGGGGGGACAGGGACTGAAAAACTGTTTTTT; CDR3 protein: CASQGGTGTEKLFF
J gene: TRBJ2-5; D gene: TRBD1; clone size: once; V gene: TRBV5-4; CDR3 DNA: TGTGCCAGCAGCCCAACAGGGGGCGTCCAAGAGACCCAGTACTTC; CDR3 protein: CASSPTGGVQETQYF
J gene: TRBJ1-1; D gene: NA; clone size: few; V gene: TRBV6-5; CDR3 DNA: TGTGCCAGCAGCGTCAGGTTTAACACTGAAGCTTTCTTT; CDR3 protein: CASSVRFNTEAFF
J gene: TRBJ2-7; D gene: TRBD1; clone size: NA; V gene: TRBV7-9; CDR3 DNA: TGTGCCAGCACCCGGACAGGGGATGAGCAGTACTTC; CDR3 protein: CASTRTGDEQYF
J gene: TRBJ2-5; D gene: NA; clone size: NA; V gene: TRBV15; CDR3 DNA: TGTGCCACCAGCAGAGGTGGCGAGGGGGAGACCCAGTACTTC; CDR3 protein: CATSRGGEGETQYF
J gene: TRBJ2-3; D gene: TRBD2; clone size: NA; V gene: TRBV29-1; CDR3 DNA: TGCAGCGGAGAAATAGCGGGCCTGGGAGATACGCAGTATTTT; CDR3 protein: CSGEIAGLGDTQYF
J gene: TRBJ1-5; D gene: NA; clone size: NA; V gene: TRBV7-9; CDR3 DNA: TGTGCCAGCAGCTTAGCCCTTAGCAATCAGCCCCAGCATTTT; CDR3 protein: CASSLALSNQPQHF
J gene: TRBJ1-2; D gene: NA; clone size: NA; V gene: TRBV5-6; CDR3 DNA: TGTGCCAGCAGCTTTGGTTTGGCAGGGACCTATGGCTACACCTTC; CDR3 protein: CASSFGLAGTYGYTF
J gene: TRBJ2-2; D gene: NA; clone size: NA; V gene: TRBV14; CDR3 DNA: TGTGCCAGCAGCCAAGATGCGGGGTACACCGGGGAGCTGTTTTTT; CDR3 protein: CASSQDAGYTGELFF
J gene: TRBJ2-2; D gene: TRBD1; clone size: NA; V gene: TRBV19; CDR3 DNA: TGTGCCAGTAGAACCCGACAGGGAAGCACCGGGGAGCTGTTTTTT; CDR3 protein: CASRTRQGSTGELFF
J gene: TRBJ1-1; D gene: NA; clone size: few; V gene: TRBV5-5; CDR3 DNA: TGTGCCAGCAGCTCTCAGAGGCTGAACACTGAAGCTTTCTTT; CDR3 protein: CASSSQRLNTEAFF
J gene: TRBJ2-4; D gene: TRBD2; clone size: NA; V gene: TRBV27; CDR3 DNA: TGTGCCAGCATGGGAGGGAATCCAATTCTAGCCAAAAACATTCAGTACTTC; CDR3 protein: CASMGGNPILAKNIQYF
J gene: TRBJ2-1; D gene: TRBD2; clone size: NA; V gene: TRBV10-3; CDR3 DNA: TGTGCCATCAGTGAGTCGGGGACTAGCAACAATGAGCAGTTCTTC; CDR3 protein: CAISESGTSNNEQFF
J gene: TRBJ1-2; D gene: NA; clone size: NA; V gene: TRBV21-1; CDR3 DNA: TGTGCCAGCAGCCCAGGACAGGAAAGTATCTATGGCTACACCTTC; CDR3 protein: CASSPGQESIYGYTF
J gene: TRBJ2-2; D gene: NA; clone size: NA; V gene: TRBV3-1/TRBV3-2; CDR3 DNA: TGTGCCAGCAGCCGGACGAAGGGGACTTTCAACACCGGGGAGCTGTTTTTT; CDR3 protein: CASSRTKGTFNTGELFF
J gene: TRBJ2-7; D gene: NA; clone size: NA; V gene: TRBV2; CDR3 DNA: TGTGCCAGCAGTGTCGGACAGTCTTCCTACGAGCAGTACTTC; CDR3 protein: CASSVGQSSYEQYF
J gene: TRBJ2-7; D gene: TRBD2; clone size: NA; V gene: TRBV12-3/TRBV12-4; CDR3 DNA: TGTGCCAGCAGTTGGGAGGGTACGCAGTACTTC; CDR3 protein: CASSWEGTQYF
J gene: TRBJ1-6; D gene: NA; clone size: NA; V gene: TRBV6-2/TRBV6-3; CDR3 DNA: TGTGCCAGCAGTGGGGTTAATTCACCCCTCCACTTT; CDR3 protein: CASSGVNSPLHF
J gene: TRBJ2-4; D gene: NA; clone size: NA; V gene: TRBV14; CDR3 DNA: TGTGCCAGCAGCCAAGGGGCCAAAAACATTCAGTACTTC; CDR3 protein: CASSQGAKNIQYF
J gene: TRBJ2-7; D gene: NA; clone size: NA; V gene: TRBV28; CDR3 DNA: TGTGCCAGCAGTCTCACAGGCAGGGTGAAGCAGTACTTC; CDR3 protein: CASSLTGRVKQYF
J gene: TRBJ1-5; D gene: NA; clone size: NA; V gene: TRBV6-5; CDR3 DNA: TGTGCCAGCAGGGAGGACGGCAATCAGCCCCAGCATTTT; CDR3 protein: CASREDGNQPQHF
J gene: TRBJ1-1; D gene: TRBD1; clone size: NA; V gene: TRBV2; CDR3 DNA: TGTGCCGGCAGACAGGGGTACACTGAAGCTTTCTTT; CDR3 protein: CAGRQGYTEAFF
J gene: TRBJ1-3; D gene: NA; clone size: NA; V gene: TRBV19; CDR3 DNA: TGTGCCAGTAGTTCAGGACTGATCTCTGGAAACACCATATATTTT; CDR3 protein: CASSSGLISGNTIYF
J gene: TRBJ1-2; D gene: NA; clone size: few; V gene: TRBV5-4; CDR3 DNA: TGTGCCAGCAGCCCGAGCGGGGGGAGGGCCGCCTATGGCTACACCTTC; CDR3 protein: CASSPSGGRAAYGYTF
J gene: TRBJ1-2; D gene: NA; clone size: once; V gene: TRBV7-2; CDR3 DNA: TGTGCCAGCAGCTTAAATCGTCGGTCTGATGGCTACACCTTC; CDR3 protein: CASSLNRRSDGYTF
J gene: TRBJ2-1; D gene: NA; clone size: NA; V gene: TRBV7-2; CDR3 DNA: TGTGCCAGCAGCTTAGGAAGGGACCTCTCCTACAATGAGCAGTTCTTC; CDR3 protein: CASSLGRDLSYNEQFF
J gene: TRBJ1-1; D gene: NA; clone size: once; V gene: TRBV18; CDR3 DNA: TGTGCCAGCTCATCGGATTTCGGGACTGAAGCTTTCTTT; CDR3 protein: CASSSDFGTEAFF